This T cell receptor (beta chain) was captured by sequencing in a study of response to subunit inactivated influenza vaccine. TCRdb passed the RT-PCR reads through MiXCR, listing each CDR3 protein once. Of roughly 570,000 distinct CDR3 sequences listed, 11% to 15% are singletons. Regarding this clonotype: No antigen is known for it.

Notes on the study in general: The authors suggested that every seasonal influenza vaccination recruits few new T cells.

The sequence was collected from a man in his forties or fifties who received an inactivated influenza vaccine. The sequences come from PBMCs from blood, collected roughly 13 days after vaccination.

CDR3 nucleotides: TGCGCCAGCAGACCCGGGACTCTTGAAGGGGAAAAACTGTTTTTT. It is translated as CASRPGTLEGEKLFF. The chain has TRBV5-1 and TRBJ1-4; D perhaps matches TRBD1 (5 bases). This CDR3 comprises 15 residues. Germline-derived CDR1 and CDR2 are SGHRS and YFSETQ. Deletions cut 5 bases from V and 8 bases from J, with 19 bases between.